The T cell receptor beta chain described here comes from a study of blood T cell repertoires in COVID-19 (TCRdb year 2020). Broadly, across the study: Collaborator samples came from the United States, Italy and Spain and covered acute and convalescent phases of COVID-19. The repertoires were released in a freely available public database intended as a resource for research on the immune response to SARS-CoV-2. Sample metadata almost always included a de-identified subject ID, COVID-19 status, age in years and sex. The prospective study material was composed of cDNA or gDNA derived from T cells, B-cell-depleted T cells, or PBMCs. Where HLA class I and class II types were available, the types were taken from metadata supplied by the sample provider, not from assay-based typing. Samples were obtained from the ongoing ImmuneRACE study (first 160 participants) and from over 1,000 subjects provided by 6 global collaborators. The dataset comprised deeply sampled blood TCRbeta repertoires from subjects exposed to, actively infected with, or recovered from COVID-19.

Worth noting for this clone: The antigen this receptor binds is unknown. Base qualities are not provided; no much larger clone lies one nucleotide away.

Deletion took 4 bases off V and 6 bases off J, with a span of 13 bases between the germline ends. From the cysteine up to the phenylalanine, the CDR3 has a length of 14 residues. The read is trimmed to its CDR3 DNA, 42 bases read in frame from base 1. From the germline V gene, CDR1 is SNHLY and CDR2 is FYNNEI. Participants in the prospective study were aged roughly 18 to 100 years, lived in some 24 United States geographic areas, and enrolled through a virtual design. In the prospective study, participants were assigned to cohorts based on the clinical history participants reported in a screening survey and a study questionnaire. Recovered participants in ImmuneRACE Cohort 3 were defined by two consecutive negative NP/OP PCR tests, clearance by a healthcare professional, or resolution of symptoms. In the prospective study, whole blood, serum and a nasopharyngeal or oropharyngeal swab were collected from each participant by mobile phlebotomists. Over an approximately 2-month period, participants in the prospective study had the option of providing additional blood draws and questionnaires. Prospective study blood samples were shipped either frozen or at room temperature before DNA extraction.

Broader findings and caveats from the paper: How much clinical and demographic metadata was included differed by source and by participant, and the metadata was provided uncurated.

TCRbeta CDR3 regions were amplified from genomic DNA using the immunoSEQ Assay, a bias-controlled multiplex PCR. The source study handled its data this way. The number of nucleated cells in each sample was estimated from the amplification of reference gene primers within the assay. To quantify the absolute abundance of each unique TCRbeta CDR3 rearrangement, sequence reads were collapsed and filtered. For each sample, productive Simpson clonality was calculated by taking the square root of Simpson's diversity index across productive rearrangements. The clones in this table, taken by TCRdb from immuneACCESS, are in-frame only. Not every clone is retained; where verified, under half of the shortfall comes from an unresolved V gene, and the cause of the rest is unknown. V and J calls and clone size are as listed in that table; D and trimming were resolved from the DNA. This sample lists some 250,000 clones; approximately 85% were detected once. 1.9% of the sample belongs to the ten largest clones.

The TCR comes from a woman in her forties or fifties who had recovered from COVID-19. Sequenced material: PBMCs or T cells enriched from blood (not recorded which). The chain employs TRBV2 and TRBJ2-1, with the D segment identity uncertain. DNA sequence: TGTGCCAGCAGTGGGGCCCGATTTCCCAATGAGCAGTTCTTC. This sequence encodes CASSGARFPNEQFF.